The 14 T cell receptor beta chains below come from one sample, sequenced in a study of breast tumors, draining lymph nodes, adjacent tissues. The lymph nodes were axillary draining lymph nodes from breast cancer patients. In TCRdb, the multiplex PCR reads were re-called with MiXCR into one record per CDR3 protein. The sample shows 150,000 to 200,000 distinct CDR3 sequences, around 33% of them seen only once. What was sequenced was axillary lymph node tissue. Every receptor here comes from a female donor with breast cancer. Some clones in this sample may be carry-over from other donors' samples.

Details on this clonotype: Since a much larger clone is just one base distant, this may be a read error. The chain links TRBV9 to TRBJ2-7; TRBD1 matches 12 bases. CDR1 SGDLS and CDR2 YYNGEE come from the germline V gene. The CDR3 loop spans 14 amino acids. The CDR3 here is CASSGGQGAYEQSF. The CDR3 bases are TGTGCCAGCAGCGGGGGACAGGGGGCTTACGAGCAGTCCTTC. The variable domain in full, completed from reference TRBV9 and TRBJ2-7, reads DSGVTQTPKHLITATGQRVTLRCSPRSGDLSVYWYQQSLDQGLQFLIQYYNGEERAKGNILERFSAQQFPDLHSELNLSSLELGDSALYFCASSGGQGAYEQSFGPGTRLTVT.

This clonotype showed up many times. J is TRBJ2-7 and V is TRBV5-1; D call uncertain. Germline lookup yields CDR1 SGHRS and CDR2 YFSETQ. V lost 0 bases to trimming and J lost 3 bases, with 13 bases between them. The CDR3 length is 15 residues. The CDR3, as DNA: TGCGCCAGCAGCTTGGACGTGGACGGATTCTACGAGCAGTACTTC. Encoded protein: CASSLDVDGFYEQYF.

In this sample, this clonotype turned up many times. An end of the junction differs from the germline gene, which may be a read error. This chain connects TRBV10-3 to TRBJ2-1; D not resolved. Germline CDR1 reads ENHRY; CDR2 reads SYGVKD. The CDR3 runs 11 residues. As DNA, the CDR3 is TGTGCCATCAGAGAGTACAATGAGCAGTTCTTC. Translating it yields CAIREYNEQFF.

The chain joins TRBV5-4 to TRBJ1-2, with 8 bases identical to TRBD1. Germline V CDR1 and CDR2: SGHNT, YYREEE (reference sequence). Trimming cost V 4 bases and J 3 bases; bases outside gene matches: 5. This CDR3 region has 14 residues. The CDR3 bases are TGTGCCAGCAGCAGCAGGGGGCGCGACTATGGCTACACCTTC. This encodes CASSSRGRDYGYTF.

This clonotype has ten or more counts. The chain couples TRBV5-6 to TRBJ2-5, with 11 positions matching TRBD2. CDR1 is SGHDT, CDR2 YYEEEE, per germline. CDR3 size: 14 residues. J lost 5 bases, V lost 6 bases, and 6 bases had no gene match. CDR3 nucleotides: TGTGCCAGCACCTTAGCGGGGGGGCCCGAGACCCAGTACTTC. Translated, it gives CASTLAGGPETQYF.

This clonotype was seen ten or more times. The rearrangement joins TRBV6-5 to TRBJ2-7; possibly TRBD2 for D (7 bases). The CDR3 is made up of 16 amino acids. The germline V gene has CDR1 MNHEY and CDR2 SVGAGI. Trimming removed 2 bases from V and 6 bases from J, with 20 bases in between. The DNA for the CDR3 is TGTGCCAGCAGTTACGGGGCGGGGGCGATATCCGGCGAGCAGTACTTC. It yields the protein CASSYGAGAISGEQYF.

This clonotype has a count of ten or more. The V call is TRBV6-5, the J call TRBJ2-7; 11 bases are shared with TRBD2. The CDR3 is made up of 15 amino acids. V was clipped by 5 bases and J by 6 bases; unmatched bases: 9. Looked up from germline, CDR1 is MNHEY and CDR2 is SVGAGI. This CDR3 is CASSISTSGKREQYF. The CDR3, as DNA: TGTGCCAGCAGTATATCGACTAGCGGGAAGCGCGAGCAGTACTTC.

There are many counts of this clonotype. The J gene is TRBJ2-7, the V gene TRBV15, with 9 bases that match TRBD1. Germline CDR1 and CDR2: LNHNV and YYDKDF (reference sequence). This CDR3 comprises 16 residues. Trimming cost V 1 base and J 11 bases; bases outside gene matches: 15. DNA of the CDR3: TGTGCCACCAGCAGAGTCCAACCGGGACAGGGCCCGACGAAGTACTTC. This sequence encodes CATSRVQPGQGPTKYF.

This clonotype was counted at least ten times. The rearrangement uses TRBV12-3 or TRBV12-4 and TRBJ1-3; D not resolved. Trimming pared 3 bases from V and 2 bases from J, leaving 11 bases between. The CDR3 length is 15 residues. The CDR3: CASSFFMEAGNTIYF. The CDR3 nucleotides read TGTGCCAGCAGTTTTTTTATGGAAGCTGGAAACACCATATATTTT.

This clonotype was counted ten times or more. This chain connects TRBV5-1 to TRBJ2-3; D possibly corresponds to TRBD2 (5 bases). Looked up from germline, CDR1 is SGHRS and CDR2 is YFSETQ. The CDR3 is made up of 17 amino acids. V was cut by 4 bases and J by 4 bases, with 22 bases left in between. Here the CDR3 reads CASSPWLRAWKADTQYF. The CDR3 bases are TGCGCCAGCAGCCCCTGGTTGAGGGCCTGGAAGGCAGATACGCAGTATTTT.

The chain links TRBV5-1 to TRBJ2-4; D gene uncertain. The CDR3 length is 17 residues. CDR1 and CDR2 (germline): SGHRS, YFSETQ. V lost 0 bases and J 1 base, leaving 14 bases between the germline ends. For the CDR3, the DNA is TGCGCCAGCAGCTTGGACGGCCCTCCGCAGGCCAAAAACATTCAGTACTTC. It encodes CASSLDGPPQAKNIQYF.

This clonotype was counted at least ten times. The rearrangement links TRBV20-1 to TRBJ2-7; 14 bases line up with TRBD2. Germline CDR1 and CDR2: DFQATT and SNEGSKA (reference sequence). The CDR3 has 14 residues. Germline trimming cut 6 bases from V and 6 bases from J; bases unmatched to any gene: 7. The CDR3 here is CSARTSGGPPEQYF. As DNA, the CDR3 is TGCAGTGCGCGGACTAGCGGGGGGCCCCCCGAGCAGTACTTC.

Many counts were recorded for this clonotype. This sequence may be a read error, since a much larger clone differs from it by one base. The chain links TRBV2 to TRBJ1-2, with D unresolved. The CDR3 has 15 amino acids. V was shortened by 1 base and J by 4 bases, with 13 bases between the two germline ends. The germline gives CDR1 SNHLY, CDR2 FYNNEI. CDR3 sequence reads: CASSEVEGVGYGYTF. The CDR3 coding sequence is TGTGCCAGCAGTGAAGTTGAGGGCGTCGGCTATGGCTACACCTTC.

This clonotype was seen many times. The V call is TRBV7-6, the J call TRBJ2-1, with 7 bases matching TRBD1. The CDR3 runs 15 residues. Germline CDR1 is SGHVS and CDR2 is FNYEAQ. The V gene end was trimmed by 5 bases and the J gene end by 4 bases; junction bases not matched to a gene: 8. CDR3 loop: CASSPWGQLYNEQFF. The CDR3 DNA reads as TGTGCCAGCAGCCCATGGGGACAGCTTTACAATGAGCAGTTCTTC.